This note documents a single TCR beta chain sequence. The antigen remains unidentified. This sample is drawn from a study of shared clonotypes between healthy human individuals. Study-level information: Donors were a couple of women and a few men aged 18 to 49.

Authors' analysis steps: Quality scores were absent from the junction-only immunoSEQ sequences, so filtering differed. Assay: immunoSEQ multiplex PCR; the TCRdb copy retains only in-frame clones and omits some. The V and J calls and clone size are taken from that table; D and trimming were inferred from the DNA. The sample lists about 2.3 million clones, over 90% seen once, with 0.39% in the top ten. Study results and limitations: The study drew on few donors, limiting represented genetic and exposure-history diversity.

CDR1 and CDR2 (germline): SGHTA, FQGNSA. The CDR3 is 14 amino acids. Deletions cut 0 bases from V and 6 bases from J, with 8 bases between. This receptor was identified in a man aged 18 to 30 in good health. Some clones in this sample may be carry-over from other donors' samples. The specimen sequenced was naive CD4+ T cells from PBMCs. The subset was: CD45RA+ positively selected. The rearrangement links TRBV7-2 to TRBJ2-2, with D unclear. The CDR3 spells CASSLAPSAGELFF. In nucleotides, the CDR3 is TGTGCCAGCAGCTTAGCGCCGTCGGCCGGGGAGCTGTTTTTT.